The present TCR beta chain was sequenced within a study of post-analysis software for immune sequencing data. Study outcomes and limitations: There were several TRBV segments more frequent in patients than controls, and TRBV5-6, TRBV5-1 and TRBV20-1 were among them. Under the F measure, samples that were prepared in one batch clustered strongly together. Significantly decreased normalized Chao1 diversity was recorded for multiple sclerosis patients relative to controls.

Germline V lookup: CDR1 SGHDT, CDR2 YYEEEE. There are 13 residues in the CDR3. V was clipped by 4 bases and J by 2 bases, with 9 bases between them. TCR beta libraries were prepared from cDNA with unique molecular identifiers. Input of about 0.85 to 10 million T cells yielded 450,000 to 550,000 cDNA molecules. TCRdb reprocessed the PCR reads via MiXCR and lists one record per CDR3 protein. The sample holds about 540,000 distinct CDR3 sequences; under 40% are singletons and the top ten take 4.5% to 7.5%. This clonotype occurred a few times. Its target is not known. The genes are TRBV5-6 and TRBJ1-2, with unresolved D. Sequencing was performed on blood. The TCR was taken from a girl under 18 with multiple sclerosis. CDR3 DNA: TGTGCCAGCAGCCACGACACCAACTATGGCTACACCTTC. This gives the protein CASSHDTNYGYTF.